These 31 T cell receptor beta chains share one sample of origin, sequenced in a study of preoperative IRX-2 immunotherapy in early breast cancer. Treatment noted: preoperative locoregional IRX-2 cytokine immunotherapy. TCRdb's copy holds only in-frame clones and misses some; the assay was immunoSEQ multiplex PCR. The table has over 60,000 clones, roughly 95% seen once. This sample was gathered from a patient treated with IRX-2 immunotherapy. These receptors were collected from a human donor with breast cancer.

Comments on this clone: Other DNA sequences from this sample encode an identical CDR3 as well. The rearrangement links TRBV18 to TRBJ1-5; tentative D call: TRBD1 (6 bases). The CDR3 contains 13 residues. The V gene lost 2 bases and the J gene lost 4 bases, with 6 bases spanning the gap. Germline assignment: CDR1 KGHSH and CDR2 LQKENI. CDR3 region: CASSPDRNQPQHF. The CDR3, as DNA: TGTGCCAGCTCACCAGACAGGAATCAGCCCCAGCATTTT.

The chain combines TRBV2 with TRBJ2-7; D may correspond to TRBD1 or TRBD2 (5 bases each). V lost 6 bases to trimming and J lost 2 bases, with 17 bases between them. The CDR3 runs to 15 residues. Germline V CDR1 and CDR2: SNHLY, FYNNEI. The chain's CDR3 is CASRKAGGATYEQYF. The CDR3 nucleotides read TGTGCCAGCAGGAAGGCGGGTGGGGCAACCTACGAGCAGTACTTC.

The rearrangement uses TRBV7-2 and TRBJ1-1; the match to TRBD1 covers 10 bases. V shed 2 bases, J shed 4 bases, and the junction held 10 bases outside the gene matches. Germline CDR1 is SGHTA and CDR2 is FQGNSA. The CDR3 consists of 17 residues. CDR3 DNA sequence: TGTGCCAGCAGCTTACTCCCGACAGGGGGCGTCGGCACTGAAGCTTTCTTT. It specifies CASSLLPTGGVGTEAFF.

V is TRBV19 and J is TRBJ1-2; D is undetermined. The length of the CDR3 is 14 residues. V was clipped by 6 bases and J by 4 bases, with 15 bases between them. Germline loops: CDR1 LNHDA, CDR2 SQIVND (reference sequence). This chain's CDR3 is CASRNTLGGYGYTF. The CDR3 DNA follows: TGTGCCAGTAGGAATACCCTCGGCGGCTATGGCTACACCTTC.

This sequence joins TRBV5-5 and TRBJ1-1; 7 nucleotides align to TRBD1. The germline CDR1 and CDR2 sequences are SGHKS and YYEKEE (reference sequence). The CDR3 has 13 residues. J gave up 0 bases and V 5 bases, and 1 base lay outside the gene matches. For the CDR3, the DNA is TGTGCCAGCAGTGGGACAGTGAACACTGAAGCTTTCTTT. Amino acid sequence: CASSGTVNTEAFF.

V is TRBV7-2 and J is TRBJ1-1; D remains unclear. The germline CDR1 and CDR2 sequences are SGHTA and FQGNSA. V lost 5 bases and J lost 11, with 15 bases in between. This CDR3 has 12 amino acids. CDR3 nucleotide sequence: TGTGCCAGCAGCCCCGCCGTAGCCCTGGCTTTCTTT. Translated: CASSPAVALAFF.

V and J are TRBV15 and TRBJ2-5; 8 positions match TRBD2. The CDR3 covers 16 residues. V was pared by 0 bases and J by 5 bases, with 8 bases of the junction left unmatched. Germline V gene lookup returns CDR1 LNHNV and CDR2 YYDKDF (reference sequence). The CDR3 nucleotides read TGTGCCACCAGCAGAGATGTGGCGGCGGGAGGTGAGACCCAGTACTTC. This translates into CATSRDVAAGGETQYF.

The rearrangement uses TRBV10-3 and TRBJ2-7; 8 bases agree with TRBD1. Trimming cost V 6 bases and J 5 bases; bases outside gene matches: 3. This CDR3 spans 12 amino acids. Germline lookup yields CDR1 ENHRY and CDR2 SYGVKD. The CDR3 DNA follows: TGTGCCATCAGAGACAGGGGACACGAGCAGTACTTC. Translating gives CAIRDRGHEQYF.

The gene calls are TRBV7-2 and TRBJ2-7; 10 bases agree with TRBD2. With V trimmed by 5 bases and J by 6 bases, 7 bases remained unmatched. The CDR3 extends over 14 amino acids. The germline V gene has CDR1 SGHTA and CDR2 FQGNSA. This chain's CDR3 is CASSPGLASIEQYF. CDR3 DNA sequence: TGTGCCAGCAGCCCGGGACTAGCGTCTATCGAGCAGTACTTC.

J is TRBJ2-5 and V is TRBV18; 8 positions agree with TRBD1. Germline CDR1 is KGHSH and CDR2 is LQKENI. V trimming: 8 bases; J trimming: 2 bases; junction bases outside the gene matches: 7. This CDR3 region has 14 residues. CDR3 DNA sequence: TGTGCCAGCCAGGGGACAGGAGGGCAAGAGACCCAGTACTTC. It encodes CASQGTGGQETQYF.

The V call is TRBV10-3, the J call TRBJ1-1; D not certain. The CDR3 runs to 14 residues. The germline CDR1 and CDR2 sequences are ENHRY and SYGVKD. The V end was cut by 4 bases, the J end by 1 base, with 10 bases between. CDR3 residues: CAISVGFENTEAFF. The CDR3 region has the DNA TGTGCCATCAGTGTGGGGTTTGAGAACACTGAAGCTTTCTTT.

The chain links TRBV6-5 to TRBJ1-3; D is unresolved. Trimming removed 2 bases from V and 2 bases from J, with 10 bases in between. The V gene's germline CDR1 is MNHEY and CDR2 SVGAGI. The CDR3 is 15 residues long. DNA of the CDR3: TGTGCCAGCAGTTACGACACCCGAACTGGAAACACCATATATTTT. Encoded protein: CASSYDTRTGNTIYF.

The V call is TRBV9, the J call TRBJ1-3; D is possibly TRBD1 (5 bases). The V gene's germline CDR1 is SGDLS and CDR2 YYNGEE. Trimming stripped 4 bases from V and 3 bases from J, with 11 bases between. This CDR3 is built from 14 residues. In DNA, the CDR3 is TGTGCCAGCAGCCGGGAGAGGGGTGGAAACACCATATATTTT. Residues: CASSRERGGNTIYF.

The DNA of the CDR3 is TGTGCCAGCAGTGCGGGGGCGGGGGAGGCTTTGAAGACCCAGTACTTC. Its protein product is CASSAGAGEALKTQYF. The chain couples TRBV2 to TRBJ2-5; possibly TRBD2 for D (7 bases). The CDR3 spans 16 residues. Trimming removed 4 bases at V and 6 bases at J, with 21 bases between. CDR1 is SNHLY and CDR2 is FYNNEI in the germline V gene.

This clone appeared once. CDR3 sequence reads: CASSSPGQMKETQYF. As DNA, the CDR3 is TGCGCCAGCAGCTCCCCGGGACAGATGAAAGAGACCCAGTACTTC. This chain links TRBV5-1 with TRBJ2-5; 7 nucleotides match TRBD1. Germline V gene sequence: CDR1 SGHRS, CDR2 YFSETQ. This CDR3 region has 15 residues. Unmatched junction bases numbered 8, after V lost 3 bases and J lost 3 bases.

V is TRBV6-5 and J is TRBJ2-7, with a possible D match to TRBD1 (5 bases). The CDR3 runs 14 residues. Per germline, CDR1 MNHEY and CDR2 SVGAGI. Between the trimmed V and J ends, which lost 7 bases and 2 bases, there was a span of 15 bases. The CDR3 bases are TGTGCCAGCAATTCTAGGACACGAACCTACGAGCAGTACTTC. This sequence encodes CASNSRTRTYEQYF.

This sequence joins TRBV10-3 and TRBJ2-1; D could derive from TRBD1 or TRBD2 (5 bases each). CDR1 and CDR2 from the germline V gene are ENHRY and SYGVKD. V was shortened by 0 bases and J by 2 bases, with 14 bases between the two germline ends. This CDR3 spans 17 amino acids. The CDR3 DNA reads as TGTGCCATCAGTGAGTCCTCCGGGACGATTGCCTACAATGAGCAGTTCTTC. Translating it yields CAISESSGTIAYNEQFF.

The rearrangement links TRBV9 to TRBJ2-3, with 10 bases lining up with TRBD2. In germline, CDR1 is SGDLS, CDR2 YYNGEE. The CDR3 sequence is 16 residues long. Losses at the gene ends were 6 bases for V and 6 bases for J; bases not matched to a gene: 13. In nucleotides, the CDR3 is TGTGCCAGCAACAAGAGGTCTAGCGGGAGTGTGGATACGCAGTATTTT. Translated: CASNKRSSGSVDTQYF.

The V call is TRBV2, the J call TRBJ2-7; TRBD2 agrees at 16 bases. Germline V lookup: CDR1 SNHLY, CDR2 FYNNEI. The junction had 5 bases not matched to a gene; V was cut back by 3 bases and J by 0 bases. The CDR3 contains 18 residues. Here the CDR3 reads CASSEMGLAGGYSYEQYF. The CDR3 nucleotides read TGTGCCAGCAGTGAGATGGGACTAGCGGGAGGGTACTCCTACGAGCAGTACTTC.

V usage is TRBV5-1 and J usage is TRBJ2-7; D may be TRBD2 (6 bases). The CDR3 runs 14 residues. Germline lookup yields CDR1 SGHRS and CDR2 YFSETQ. The V gene lost 4 bases and the J gene lost 7 bases, with 18 bases spanning the gap. CDR3 amino acids: CASSRGGTGLEQYF. CDR3 bases: TGCGCCAGCAGCCGGGGCGGGACGGGGCTTGAGCAGTACTTC.

The chain combines TRBV5-5 with TRBJ2-1; TRBD2 matches at 7 bases. Germline CDR1 reads SGHKS; CDR2 reads YYEKEE (reference sequence). The ends lost 5 bases at V and 4 bases at J; junction bases unmatched: 9. The CDR3 has 15 residues. CDR3 residues: CASSRLAETYNEQFF. The CDR3 nucleotides read TGTGCCAGCAGTAGGCTAGCGGAGACATACAATGAGCAGTTCTTC.

J is TRBJ1-5 and V is TRBV30; TRBD1 agrees at 9 bases. V shed 8 bases and J 6 bases; nucleotides not matched to a gene: 8. The germline gives CDR1 GTSNPN, CDR2 SVGIG (reference sequence). The CDR3 spans 13 residues. CDR3 sequence (DNA): TGTGCCGCGGGACAGGGAGACGGTCAGCCCCAGCATTTT. Protein sequence: CAAGQGDGQPQHF.

V usage is TRBV6-4 and J usage is TRBJ2-2; the D gene is possibly TRBD1 (6 bases). Trimming cost V 6 bases and J 6 bases, with 17 bases left between them. Germline V gene data show CDR1 as MRHNA and CDR2 as SNTAGT. The CDR3 has 15 amino acids. This CDR3 reads CASRKTGRLAGELFF. In nucleotides, the CDR3 is TGTGCCAGCAGAAAAACAGGGAGACTTGCCGGGGAGCTGTTTTTT.

The chain recombines TRBV5-1 with TRBJ2-2, with 12 bases lining up with TRBD2. J was trimmed by 0 bases and V by 3 bases; bases with no gene match: 0. The CDR3 runs to 16 residues. Germline V CDR1 and CDR2: SGHRS, YFSETQ. CDR3: CASSWTSGANTGELFF. CDR3 in DNA: TGCGCCAGCAGCTGGACTAGCGGGGCGAACACCGGGGAGCTGTTTTTT.

The J gene is TRBJ2-1, the V gene TRBV19, with D perhaps TRBD2 (5 bases). The V end lost 0 bases, the J end lost 10 bases, and 19 bases lay between the germline ends. Germline CDR1 reads LNHDA; CDR2 reads SQIVND (reference sequence). The CDR3 sequence is 16 residues long. CDR3 nucleotide sequence: TGTGCCAGTAGTATAGACCTCTCTCACGGGATTGAAGAGCAGTTCTTC. It is translated as CASSIDLSHGIEEQFF.

This rearrangement joins TRBV2 to TRBJ2-6; maybe TRBD2 (6 bases). This CDR3 spans 15 amino acids. CDR1 SNHLY and CDR2 FYNNEI come from the germline V gene. Trimming removed 8 bases at V and 2 bases at J, with 13 bases between. CDR3 nucleotides: TGTGCCAGCTTAGGTTGGACTACTGGGGCCAACGTCCTGACTTTC. Protein sequence: CASLGWTTGANVLTF.

Regarding this clone: The sample contains more than one DNA sequence encoding this CDR3. The chain links TRBV4-2 to TRBJ2-3, with TRBD2 matching over 11 bases. The CDR3 extends over 16 amino acids. The germline CDR1 and CDR2 sequences are LGHNA and YNFKEQ. V lost 0 bases and J lost 6; bases outside the gene matches: 5. The CDR3 region is CASSQELAGVLDTQYF. CDR3 sequence (DNA): TGTGCCAGCAGCCAAGAACTAGCGGGAGTTCTGGATACGCAGTATTTT.

The chain couples TRBV7-2 to TRBJ1-6; D is uncertain. The CDR3 length is 13 residues. The V gene's germline CDR1 is SGHTA and CDR2 FQGNSA. Trimming stripped 4 bases from V and 7 bases from J, with 8 bases between. The CDR3 loop is CASSWEANSPLHF. CDR3 sequence (DNA): TGTGCCAGCAGCTGGGAGGCAAATTCACCCCTCCACTTT.

V usage is TRBV2 and J usage is TRBJ2-1; 10 bases match TRBD2. Germline V CDR1 and CDR2: SNHLY, FYNNEI. J lost 9 bases, V lost 7 bases, and 6 bases had no gene match. This CDR3 has 13 amino acids. The CDR3 nucleotides read TGTGCCAGCACGCTAGCGGGAGTTAGTGAGCAGTTCTTC. Protein: CASTLAGVSEQFF.

This chain uses TRBV19 with TRBJ1-1; possible D gene TRBD1, 6 bases. The V gene's germline CDR1 is LNHDA and CDR2 SQIVND (reference sequence). This CDR3 contains 15 residues. V lost 2 bases and J lost 1, with 11 bases in between. CDR3 sequence reads: CASSIPQTGNTEAFF. In DNA form, the CDR3 reads TGTGCCAGTAGTATACCCCAGACAGGGAACACTGAAGCTTTCTTT. Drawing the rest from reference TRBV19 and TRBJ1-1, the complete variable domain is DGGITQSPKYLFRKEGQNVTLSCEQNLNHDAMYWYRQDPGQGLRLIYYSQIVNDFQKGDIAEGYSVSREKKESFPLTVTSAQKNPTAFYLCASSIPQTGNTEAFFGQGTRLTVV.

This clone has only one observation. The chain links TRBV28 to TRBJ2-7; no reliable D call. The CDR3 is 13 amino acids. The V and J ends lost 6 bases and 1 base respectively, with 10 bases between them. Germline CDR1 and CDR2: MDHEN and SYDVKM. CDR3: CASSPPPSYEQYF. CDR3 DNA: TGTGCCAGCAGCCCGCCACCGTCCTACGAGCAGTACTTC.